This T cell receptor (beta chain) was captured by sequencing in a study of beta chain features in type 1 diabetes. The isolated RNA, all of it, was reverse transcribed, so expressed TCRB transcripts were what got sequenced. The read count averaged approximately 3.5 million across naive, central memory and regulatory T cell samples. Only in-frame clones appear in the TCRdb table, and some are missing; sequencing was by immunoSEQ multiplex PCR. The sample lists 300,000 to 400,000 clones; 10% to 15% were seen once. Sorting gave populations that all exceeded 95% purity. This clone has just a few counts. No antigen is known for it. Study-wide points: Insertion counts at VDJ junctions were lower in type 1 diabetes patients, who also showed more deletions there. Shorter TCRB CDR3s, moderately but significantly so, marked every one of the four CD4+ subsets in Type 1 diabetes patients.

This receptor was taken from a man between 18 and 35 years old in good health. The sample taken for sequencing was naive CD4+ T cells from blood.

The CDR3 nucleotides read TGTGCCAGCAGCTTAGAGACAGTCACTGAAGCTTTCTTT. Translating gives CASSLETVTEAFF. V usage is TRBV7-9 and J usage is TRBJ1-1, with a tentative D call TRBD1 (5 bases). From germline, CDR1 is SEHNR and CDR2 FQNEAQ (reference sequence). Trimming stripped 1 base from V and 4 bases from J, with 7 bases between. This CDR3 comprises 13 residues. The full variable domain, with the rest looked up from reference TRBV7-9 and TRBJ1-1, is DTGVSQNPRHKITKRGQNVTFRCDPISEHNRLYWYRQTLGQGPEFLTYFQNEAQLEKSRLLSDRFSAERPKGSFSTLEIQRTEQGDSAMYLCASSLETVTEAFFGQGTRLTVV.